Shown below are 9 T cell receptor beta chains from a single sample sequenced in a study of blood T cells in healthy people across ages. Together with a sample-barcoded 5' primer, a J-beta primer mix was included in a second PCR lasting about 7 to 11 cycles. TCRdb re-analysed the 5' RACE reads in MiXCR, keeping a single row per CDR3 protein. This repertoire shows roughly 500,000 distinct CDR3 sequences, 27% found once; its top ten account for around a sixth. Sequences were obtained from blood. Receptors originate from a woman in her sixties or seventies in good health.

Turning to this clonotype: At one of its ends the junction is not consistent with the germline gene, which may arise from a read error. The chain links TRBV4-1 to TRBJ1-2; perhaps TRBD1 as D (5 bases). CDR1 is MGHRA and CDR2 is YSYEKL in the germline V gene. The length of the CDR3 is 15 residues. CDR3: CASSQDRSTAIGYTF. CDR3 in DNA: TGTGCCAGCAGCCAAGATCGATCGACAGCGATTGGCTACACCTTC.

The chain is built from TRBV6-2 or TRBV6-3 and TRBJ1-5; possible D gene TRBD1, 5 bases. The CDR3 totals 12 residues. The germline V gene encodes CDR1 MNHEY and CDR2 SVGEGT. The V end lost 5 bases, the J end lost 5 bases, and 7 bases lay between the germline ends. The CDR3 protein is CASSKGDQPQHF. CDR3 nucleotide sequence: TGTGCCAGCAGTAAAGGGGATCAGCCCCAGCATTTT.

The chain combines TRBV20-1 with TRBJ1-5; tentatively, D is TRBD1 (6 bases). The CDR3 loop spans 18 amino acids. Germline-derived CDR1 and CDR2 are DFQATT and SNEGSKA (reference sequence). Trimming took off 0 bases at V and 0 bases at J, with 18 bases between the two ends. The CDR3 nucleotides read TGCAGTGCTAGAGATCAACAGGGTAAGACATATAGCAATCAGCCCCAGCATTTT. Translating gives CSARDQQGKTYSNQPQHF.

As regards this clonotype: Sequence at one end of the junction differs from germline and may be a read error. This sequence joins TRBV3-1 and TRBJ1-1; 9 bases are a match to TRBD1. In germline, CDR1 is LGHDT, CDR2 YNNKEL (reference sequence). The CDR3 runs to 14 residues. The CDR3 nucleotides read TGTGCCAGCAGCCACGGACAGGGGACCACTGAAGCTTCCTTT. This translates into CASSHGQGTTEASF.

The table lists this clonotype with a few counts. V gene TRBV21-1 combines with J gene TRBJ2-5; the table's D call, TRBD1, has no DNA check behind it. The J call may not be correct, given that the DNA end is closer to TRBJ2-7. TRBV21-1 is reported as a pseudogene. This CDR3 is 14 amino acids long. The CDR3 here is CASSGRDRVYEQYF. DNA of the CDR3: TGTGCCAGCAGCGGACGGGACAGGGTGTACGAGCAGTACTTC.

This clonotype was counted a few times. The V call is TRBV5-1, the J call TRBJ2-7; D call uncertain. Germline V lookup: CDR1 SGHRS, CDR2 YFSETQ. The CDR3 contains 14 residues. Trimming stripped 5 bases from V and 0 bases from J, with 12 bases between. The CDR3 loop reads CASRFSDASYEQYF. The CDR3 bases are TGCGCCAGCAGGTTTTCGGACGCCTCCTACGAGCAGTACTTC.

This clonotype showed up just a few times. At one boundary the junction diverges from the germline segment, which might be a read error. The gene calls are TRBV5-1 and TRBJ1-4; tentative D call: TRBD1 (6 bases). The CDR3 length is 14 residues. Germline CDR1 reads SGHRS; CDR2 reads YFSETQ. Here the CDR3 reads CASSSGQLNERLFF. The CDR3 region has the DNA TGCGCCAGCAGCTCCGGACAGCTAAATGAAAGACTGTTTTTT.

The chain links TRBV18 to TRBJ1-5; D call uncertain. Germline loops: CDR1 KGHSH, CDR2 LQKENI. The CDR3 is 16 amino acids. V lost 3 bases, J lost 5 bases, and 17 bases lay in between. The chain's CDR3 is CASSPTVWVLYQPQHF. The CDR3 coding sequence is TGTGCCAGCTCACCTACAGTTTGGGTCCTTTATCAGCCCCAGCATTTT.

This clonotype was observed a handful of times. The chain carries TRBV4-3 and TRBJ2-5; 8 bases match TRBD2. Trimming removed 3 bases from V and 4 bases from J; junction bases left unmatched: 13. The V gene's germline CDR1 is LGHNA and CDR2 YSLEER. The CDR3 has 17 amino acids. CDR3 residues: CASSQGTSGQLRETQYF. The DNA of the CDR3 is TGCGCCAGCAGCCAGGGAACTAGCGGACAACTACGAGAGACCCAGTACTTC.